The source of this TCR beta chain is a study of blood T cell repertoires in COVID-19. Study-level information: The United States, Italy and Spain supplied acute and convalescent COVID-19 samples. T cells, B-cell-depleted T cells, or PBMCs supplied cDNA or gDNA.

The ends were cut back, 1 base at V and 4 bases at J, with 16 bases in the middle. Germline CDR1 and CDR2: SGHAT and FQNNGV. The CDR3 is made up of 16 amino acids. Authors' analysis steps: Reference gene primer amplification in the assay estimated nucleated cell counts. This table comes from immunoSEQ multiplex PCR, and its TCRdb copy is limited to in-frame clones, with some not included. V and J calls and clone size are as listed in that table; D and trimming were resolved from the DNA. The table records about 60,000 clones, around 80% of them present only once. What was sequenced was peripheral blood. This sequence originates from a woman of 80 years or more with acute or convalescent COVID-19. V is TRBV11-2 and J is TRBJ1-1; a weak D match, TRBD1 (5 bases). The CDR3 reads CASSLGQGGASTEAFF. The CDR3 DNA reads TGTGCCAGCAGCTTAGGGCAGGGAGGTGCGTCCACTGAAGCTTTCTTT.